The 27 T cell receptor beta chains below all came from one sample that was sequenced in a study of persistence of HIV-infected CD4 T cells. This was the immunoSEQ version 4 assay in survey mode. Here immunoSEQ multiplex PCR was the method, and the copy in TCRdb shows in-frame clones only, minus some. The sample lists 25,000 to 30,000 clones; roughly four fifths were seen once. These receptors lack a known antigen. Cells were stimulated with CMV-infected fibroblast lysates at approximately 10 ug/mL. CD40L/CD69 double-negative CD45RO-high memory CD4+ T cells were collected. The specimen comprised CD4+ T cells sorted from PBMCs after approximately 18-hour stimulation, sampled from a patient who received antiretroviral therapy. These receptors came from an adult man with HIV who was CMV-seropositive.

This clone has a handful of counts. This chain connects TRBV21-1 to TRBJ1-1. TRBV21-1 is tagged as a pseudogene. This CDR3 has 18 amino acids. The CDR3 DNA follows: TGTGCCAGCAGCATTAAACGAATGGCGGACGGCAAGAACACTGAAGCTTTCTTT. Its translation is CASSIKRMADGKNTEAFF.

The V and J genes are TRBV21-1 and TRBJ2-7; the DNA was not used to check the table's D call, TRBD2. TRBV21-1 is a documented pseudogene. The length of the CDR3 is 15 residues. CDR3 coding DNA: TGTGCCAGCAGCATTGGGACTAGGGCTTCCTACGAGCAGTACTTC. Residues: CASSIGTRASYEQYF.

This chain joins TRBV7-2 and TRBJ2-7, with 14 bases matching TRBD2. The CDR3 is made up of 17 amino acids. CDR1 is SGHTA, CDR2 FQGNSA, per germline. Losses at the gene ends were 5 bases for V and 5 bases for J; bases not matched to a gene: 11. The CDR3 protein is CASSITGTSGGVDEQYF. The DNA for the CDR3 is TGTGCCAGCAGCATAACCGGGACTAGCGGGGGAGTCGACGAGCAGTACTTC.

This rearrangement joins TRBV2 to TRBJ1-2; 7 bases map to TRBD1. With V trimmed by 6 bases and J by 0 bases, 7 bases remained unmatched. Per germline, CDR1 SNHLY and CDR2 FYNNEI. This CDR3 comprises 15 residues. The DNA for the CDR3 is TGTGCCAGCAGGGGGACAGTTTATTCTAACTATGGCTACACCTTC. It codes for CASRGTVYSNYGYTF. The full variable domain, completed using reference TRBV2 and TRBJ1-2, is EPEVTQTPSHQVTQMGQEVILRCVPISNHLYFYWYRQILGQKVEFLVSFYNNEISEKSEIFDDQFSVERPDGSNFTLKIRSTKLEDSAMYFCASRGTVYSNYGYTFGSGTRLTVV.

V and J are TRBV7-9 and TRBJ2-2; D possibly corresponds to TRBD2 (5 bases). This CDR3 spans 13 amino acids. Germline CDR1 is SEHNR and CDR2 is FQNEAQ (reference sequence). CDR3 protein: CGLRAGNTGELFF. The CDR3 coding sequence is TGTGGATTGAGGGCGGGGAACACCGGGGAGCTGTTTTTT.

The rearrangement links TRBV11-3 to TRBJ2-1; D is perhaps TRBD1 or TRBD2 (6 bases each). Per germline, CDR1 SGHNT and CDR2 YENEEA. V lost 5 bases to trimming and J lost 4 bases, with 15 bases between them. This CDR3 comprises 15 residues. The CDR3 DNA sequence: TGTGCCAGCAGCAACATAGGGGGGTTATACAATGAGCAGTTCTTC. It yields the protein CASSNIGGLYNEQFF.

In DNA form, the CDR3 reads TGCAGTGCTAGTAGGGTCATCTCGTCGGTCTACGAGCAGTACTTC. Translating gives CSASRVISSVYEQYF. This chain joins TRBV20-1 and TRBJ2-7; no reliable D call. This CDR3 has 15 residues. Trimming left V 3 bases short and J 3 bases short, with 18 bases between. Germline CDR1 DFQATT, CDR2 SNEGSKA (reference sequence).

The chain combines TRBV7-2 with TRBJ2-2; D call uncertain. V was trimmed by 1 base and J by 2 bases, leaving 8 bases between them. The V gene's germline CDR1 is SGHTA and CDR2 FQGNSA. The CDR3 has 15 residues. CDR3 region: CASSLGGPNTGELFF. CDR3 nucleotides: TGTGCCAGCAGCTTAGGGGGTCCTAACACCGGGGAGCTGTTTTTT.

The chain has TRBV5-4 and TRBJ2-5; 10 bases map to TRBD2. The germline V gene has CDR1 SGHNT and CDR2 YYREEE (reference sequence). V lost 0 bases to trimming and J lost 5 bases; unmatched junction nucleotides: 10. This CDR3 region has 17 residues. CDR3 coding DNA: TGTGCCAGCAGCTTGGATCCTAGCGGGGGCCGCGGGGAGACCCAGTACTTC. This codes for CASSLDPSGGRGETQYF.

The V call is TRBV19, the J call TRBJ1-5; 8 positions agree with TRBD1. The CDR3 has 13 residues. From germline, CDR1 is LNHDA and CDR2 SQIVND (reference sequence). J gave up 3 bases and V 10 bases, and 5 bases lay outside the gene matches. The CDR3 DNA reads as TGTGCCACCGGACAGGGCGTCAATCAGCCCCAGCATTTT. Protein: CATGQGVNQPQHF.

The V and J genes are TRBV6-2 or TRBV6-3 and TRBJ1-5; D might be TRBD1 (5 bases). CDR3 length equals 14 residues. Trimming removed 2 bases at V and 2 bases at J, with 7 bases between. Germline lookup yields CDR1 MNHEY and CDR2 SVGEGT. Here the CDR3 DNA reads TGTGCCAGCAGTTACCGGGGGGGCAATCAGCCCCAGCATTTT. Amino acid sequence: CASSYRGGNQPQHF.

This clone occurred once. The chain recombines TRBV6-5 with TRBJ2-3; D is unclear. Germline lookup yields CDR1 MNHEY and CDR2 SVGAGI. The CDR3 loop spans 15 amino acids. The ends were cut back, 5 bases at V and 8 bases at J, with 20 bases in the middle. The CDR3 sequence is CASSHEMTLQITQYF. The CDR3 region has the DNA TGTGCCAGCAGTCACGAAATGACACTTCAGATTACGCAGTATTTT.

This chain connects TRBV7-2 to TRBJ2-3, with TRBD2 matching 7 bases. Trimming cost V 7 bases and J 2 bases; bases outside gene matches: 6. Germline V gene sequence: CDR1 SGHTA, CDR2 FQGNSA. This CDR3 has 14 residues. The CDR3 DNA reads TGTGCCAGCACGGCAGCGGGGTACACAGATACGCAGTATTTT. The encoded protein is CASTAAGYTDTQYF. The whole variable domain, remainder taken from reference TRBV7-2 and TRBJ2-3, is GAGVSQSPSNKVTEKGKDVELRCDPISGHTALYWYRQSLGQGLEFLIYFQGNSAPDKSGLPSDRFSAERTGGSVSTLTIQRTQQEDSAVYLCASTAAGYTDTQYFGPGTRLTVL.

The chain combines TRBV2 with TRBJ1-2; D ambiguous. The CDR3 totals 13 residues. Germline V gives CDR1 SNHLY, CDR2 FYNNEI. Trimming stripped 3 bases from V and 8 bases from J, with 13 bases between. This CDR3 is CASSEGRSSGYTF. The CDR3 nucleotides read TGTGCCAGCAGTGAGGGCAGGTCGTCCGGCTACACCTTC.

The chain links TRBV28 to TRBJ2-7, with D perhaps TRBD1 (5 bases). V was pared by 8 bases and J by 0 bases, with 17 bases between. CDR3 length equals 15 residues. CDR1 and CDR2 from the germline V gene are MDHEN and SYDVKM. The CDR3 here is CASQSLGEFSYEQYF. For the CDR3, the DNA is TGTGCCAGCCAGTCTCTAGGGGAATTCTCCTACGAGCAGTACTTC.

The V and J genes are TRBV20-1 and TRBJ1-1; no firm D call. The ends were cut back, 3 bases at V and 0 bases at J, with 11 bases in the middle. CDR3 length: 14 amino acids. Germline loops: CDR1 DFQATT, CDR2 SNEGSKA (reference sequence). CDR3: CSASLSTVNTEAFF. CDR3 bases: TGCAGTGCTAGTCTTTCGACTGTGAACACTGAAGCTTTCTTT.

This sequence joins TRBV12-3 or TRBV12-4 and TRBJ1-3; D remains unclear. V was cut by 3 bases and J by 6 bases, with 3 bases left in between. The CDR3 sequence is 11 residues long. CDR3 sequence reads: CASSFKNTIYF. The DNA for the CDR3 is TGTGCCAGCAGTTTTAAAAACACCATATATTTT.

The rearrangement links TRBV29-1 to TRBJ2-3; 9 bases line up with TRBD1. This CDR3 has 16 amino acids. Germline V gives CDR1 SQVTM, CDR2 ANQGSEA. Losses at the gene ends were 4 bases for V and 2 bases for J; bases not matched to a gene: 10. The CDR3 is CSVVGDRVGNTDTQYF. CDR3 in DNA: TGCAGCGTTGTGGGGGACAGGGTGGGAAACACAGATACGCAGTATTTT.

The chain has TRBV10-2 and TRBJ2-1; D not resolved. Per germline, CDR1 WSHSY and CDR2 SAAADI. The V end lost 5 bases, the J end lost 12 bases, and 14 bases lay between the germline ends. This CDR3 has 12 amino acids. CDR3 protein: CASSNEPVGQFF. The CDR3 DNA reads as TGCGCCAGCAGTAACGAACCTGTAGGGCAGTTCTTC.

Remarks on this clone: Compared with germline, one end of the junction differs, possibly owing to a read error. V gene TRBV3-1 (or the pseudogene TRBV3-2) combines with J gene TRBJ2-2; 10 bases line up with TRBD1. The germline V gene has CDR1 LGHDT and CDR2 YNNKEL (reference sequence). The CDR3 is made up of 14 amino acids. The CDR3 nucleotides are TGTGCAAGCAAATGGACAGGGGGGACCGGGGAGCTGTTTTTT. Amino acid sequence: CASKWTGGTGELFF.

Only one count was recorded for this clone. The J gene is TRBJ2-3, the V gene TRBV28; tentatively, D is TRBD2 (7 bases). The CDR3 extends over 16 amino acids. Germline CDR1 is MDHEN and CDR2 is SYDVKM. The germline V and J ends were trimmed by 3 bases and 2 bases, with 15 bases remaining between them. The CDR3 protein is CASSFSRGGATDTQYF. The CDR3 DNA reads TGTGCCAGCAGTTTTTCGAGGGGGGGCGCCACAGATACGCAGTATTTT.

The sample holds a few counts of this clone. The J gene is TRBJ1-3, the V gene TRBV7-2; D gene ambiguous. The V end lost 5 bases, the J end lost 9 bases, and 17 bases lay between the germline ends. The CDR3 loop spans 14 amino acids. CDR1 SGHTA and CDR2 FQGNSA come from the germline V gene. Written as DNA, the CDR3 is TGTGCCAGCAGCCCACTTTCATGGGGAGGCACCATATATTTT. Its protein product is CASSPLSWGGTIYF.

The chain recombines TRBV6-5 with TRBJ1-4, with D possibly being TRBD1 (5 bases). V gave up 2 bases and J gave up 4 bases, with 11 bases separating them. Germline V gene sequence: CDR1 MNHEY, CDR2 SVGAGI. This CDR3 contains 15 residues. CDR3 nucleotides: TGTGCCAGCAGTTACCGAGGACAAGTTAATGAAAAACTGTTTTTT. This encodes CASSYRGQVNEKLFF.

In nucleotides, the CDR3 is TGCGCCAGCAGCTCGGGGGGACAGGCCTACGAGCAGTACTTC. Its translation: CASSSGGQAYEQYF. The V gene is TRBV5-1, the J gene TRBJ2-7; weak D call: TRBD1 (8 bases). In germline, CDR1 is SGHRS, CDR2 YFSETQ. V was shortened by 3 bases and J by 2 bases, with 12 bases between the two germline ends. The CDR3 contains 14 residues.

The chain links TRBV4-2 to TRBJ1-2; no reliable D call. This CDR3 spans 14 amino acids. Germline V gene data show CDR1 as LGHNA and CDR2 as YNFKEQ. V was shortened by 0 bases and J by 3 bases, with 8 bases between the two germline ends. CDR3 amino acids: CASSQDGRDYGYTF. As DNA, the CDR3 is TGTGCCAGCAGCCAAGATGGGAGGGACTATGGCTACACCTTC.

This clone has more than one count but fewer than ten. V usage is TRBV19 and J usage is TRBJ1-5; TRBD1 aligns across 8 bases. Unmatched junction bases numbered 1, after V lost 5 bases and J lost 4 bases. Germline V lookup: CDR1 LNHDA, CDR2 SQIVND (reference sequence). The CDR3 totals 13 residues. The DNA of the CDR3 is TGTGCCAGTAGTGGGACAGGTAATCAGCCCCAGCATTTT. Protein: CASSGTGNQPQHF.

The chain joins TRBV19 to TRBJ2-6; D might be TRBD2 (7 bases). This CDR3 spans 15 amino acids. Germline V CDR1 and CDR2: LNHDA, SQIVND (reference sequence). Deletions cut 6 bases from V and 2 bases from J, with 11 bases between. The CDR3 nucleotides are TGTGCCAGTAGAGGGGGAGGGGCTGGGGCCAACGTCCTGACTTTC. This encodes CASRGGGAGANVLTF.